Sequencing of this TCR beta chain was carried out in a study of CD8 T cells in ankylosing spondylitis. This clonotype was observed a handful of times. Antigen unknown. J gave up 3 bases and V 5 bases, and 10 bases lay outside the gene matches. Germline CDR1 is SGHVS and CDR2 is FQNEAQ. CDR3 size: 16 residues. TCRdb used MiXCR to reprocess the 5' RACE reads, holding one entry per CDR3 protein. The sample gives 200,000 to 250,000 distinct CDR3 sequences, roughly 18% of which show up once; about 44% is in the top ten. Study-level results: Significant enrichment of disease-linked clones was reported in matched ankylosing spondylitis synovial fluid. Both synovial fluid and blood in reactive arthritis had previously been reported to carry some motif variants. There was a TCR beta motif, made of fewer than 10 highly homologous variants, that appeared characteristic of ankylosing spondylitis blood. Disease-linked clones displayed a CD8+ phenotype and appeared relatively rarely in peripheral blood.

The sequenced sample was blood, either unsorted or a sorted T cell fraction (not recorded which). The V call is TRBV7-8, the J call TRBJ2-7, with TRBD2 matching over 10 bases. The clonotype comes from a male donor with ankylosing spondylitis. This chain's CDR3 is CASSPILAGALYEQYF. The CDR3 DNA follows: TGTGCCAGCAGCCCCATTCTAGCGGGAGCCCTCTACGAGCAGTACTTC.